Listed below are T cell receptor beta chains from one sample, sequenced in a study of blood T cell repertoires in COVID-19. Libraries were prepared by immunoSEQ multiplex PCR; TCRdb keeps only in-frame clonotypes and omits some of them. The data contain about 240,000 clones, around 85% of them singletons. The sample comprised peripheral blood. The source is a middle-aged man with COVID-19, enrolled during active disease. Each CDR3 is given with its conserved first and last residue. The order of the fields is CDR3 DNA, CDR3 protein, V gene, J gene, D gene, clone size. The D gene is left open where the match is weak. Size tells how often a clone was seen (once, few, many) or the class of an expanded clone, and some rows leave it out.

TGTGCCAGTAGTATAGATCAGACAGTCGGGACTGAAGCTTTCTTT	CASSIDQTVGTEAFF	TRBV19	TRBJ1-1	NA	NA
TGTGCCAGCAGCTCTGTCGGGGGGCCTGACGAGCAGTACTTC	CASSSVGGPDEQYF	TRBV7-2	TRBJ2-7	NA	once
TGTGCCAGCAGCCGCGGGGGCCTCCTGGGGACGCAGTATTTT	CASSRGGLLGTQYF	TRBV5-4	TRBJ2-3	NA	few
TGTGCCAGCAGTCCGTACAGGGGAAGCACAGATACGCAGTATTTT	CASSPYRGSTDTQYF	TRBV6-5	TRBJ2-3	TRBD1	once
TGTGCCAGCTCACCACTTTCAGGGATGAGTGAGCAGTACTTC	CASSPLSGMSEQYF	TRBV18	TRBJ2-7	NA	NA
TGTGCCAGCTCACCGTCACAGGGGAGGTACGAGCAGTACTTC	CASSPSQGRYEQYF	TRBV18	TRBJ2-7	NA	once
TGTGCCAGCAGTGATGGACAGGGGAATGAAGCTTTCTTT	CASSDGQGNEAFF	TRBV25-1	TRBJ1-1	TRBD1	NA
TGCGCCAGCAGCCCAGGACAGGGGGCTGGAGATACGCAGTATTTT	CASSPGQGAGDTQYF	TRBV4-1	TRBJ2-3	TRBD1	NA
TGTGCCAGCACCCTCGAGGGCAGGGGGCAGGGTGGCTACACCTTC	CASTLEGRGQGGYTF	TRBV7-9	TRBJ1-2	TRBD1	few
TGTGCCAGCTCACCCACGGGACAGGGAAGCAATCAGCCCCAGCATTTT	CASSPTGQGSNQPQHF	TRBV18	TRBJ1-5	TRBD1	NA
TGCGCCAGCAGCTCGGTCGGGGTTTCCACCGGGGAGCTGTTTTTT	CASSSVGVSTGELFF	TRBV5-1	TRBJ2-2	NA	NA
TGTGCCAGCAGTGAATACGGGGGGGCTTTTGAAAATGAGCAGTTCTTC	CASSEYGGAFENEQFF	TRBV6-1	TRBJ2-1	TRBD2	NA
TGTGCCAGCAGGCCACTAGCGGGGGGCCGTCCCGGGGAGCTGTTTTTT	CASRPLAGGRPGELFF	TRBV2	TRBJ2-2	TRBD2	NA
TGTGCCAGTAGTATCAATCGACAGGGGGCTTATGGCTACACCTTC	CASSINRQGAYGYTF	TRBV19	TRBJ1-2	TRBD1	many
TGTGCCAGCAGCTTAGGAGGCGGACAGGGATTTTACGAGCAGTACTTC	CASSLGGGQGFYEQYF	TRBV5-4	TRBJ2-7	TRBD1	few
TGTGCCAGCAGTGCCCGTAGCGGGGGCCTCTCCTACGAGCAGTACTTC	CASSARSGGLSYEQYF	TRBV6-1	TRBJ2-7	TRBD2	NA
TGCGCCAGCAGCCAAGAGCCAGGGGGTCATCAGCCCCAGCATTTT	CASSQEPGGHQPQHF	TRBV4-3	TRBJ1-5	TRBD1	NA
TGTGCCAGCAGCCAAGACCCGGAGCCGGGCAATGAGCAGTTCTTC	CASSQDPEPGNEQFF	TRBV3-1/TRBV3-2	TRBJ2-1	NA	NA
TGTGCCAGCAGCTTACGGAGTAATAACTATGGCTACACCTTC	CASSLRSNNYGYTF	TRBV5-6	TRBJ1-2	NA	NA
TGTGCCAGCAGCGTTAGTGGTCCAGATACGCAGTATTTT	CASSVSGPDTQYF	TRBV11-2	TRBJ2-3	NA	NA
TGTGCCAGCAGTGAAACTGGCGGGGGGAGCTCCTACAATGAGCAGTTCTTC	CASSETGGGSSYNEQFF	TRBV25-1	TRBJ2-1	TRBD2	NA
TGTGCCAGTAGTACCCGGACAGGGGCGGAAGCTTTCTTT	CASSTRTGAEAFF	TRBV19	TRBJ1-1	TRBD1	NA
TGTGCCAGCAGCAAGGGACAGCGAATGAACACCGGGGAGCTGTTTTTT	CASSKGQRMNTGELFF	TRBV5-4	TRBJ2-2	TRBD1	NA
TGTGCCAGCAGCCAGGGTTATCATGGCTACACCTTC	CASSQGYHGYTF	TRBV9	TRBJ1-2	NA	once
TGTGCCAGCAGCTTCGGACTAGCGGGGGCTCGAAATGAGCAGTTCTTC	CASSFGLAGARNEQFF	TRBV6-2/TRBV6-3	TRBJ2-1	TRBD2	few
TGTGCCAGCAGTCCATCTAGCGGGAGTAAAGAGACCCAGTACTTC	CASSPSSGSKETQYF	TRBV28	TRBJ2-5	TRBD2	NA
TGTGCCAGCAGCTTAGGAAGGACAATTGGCACCGGGGAGCTGTTTTTT	CASSLGRTIGTGELFF	TRBV11-2	TRBJ2-2	NA	NA
TGTGCCAGCAGCCCACCCGGGAATCAGCCCCAGCATTTT	CASSPPGNQPQHF	TRBV12-3/TRBV12-4	TRBJ1-5	NA	NA
TGCAGCGTGACAGGAAGAAGGGGGACCCAGTACTTC	CSVTGRRGTQYF	TRBV29-1	TRBJ2-5	NA	NA
TGTGCCACCAGTGACGTCCGGGGACAGCGGTCCTATGGCTACACCTTC	CATSDVRGQRSYGYTF	TRBV24-1	TRBJ1-2	TRBD1	NA
TGTGCCAGCAGCTGGGGGACTAGCGGGAATGAGCAGTTCTTC	CASSWGTSGNEQFF	TRBV3-1/TRBV3-2	TRBJ2-1	TRBD2	NA
TGCGCCAGCAGCCTAGGACCCGCGGAGGGGGAGACCCAGTACTTC	CASSLGPAEGETQYF	TRBV5-1	TRBJ2-5	NA	NA
TGTGCCAGCAGTGAACGGAATGAGCAGTTCTTC	CASSERNEQFF	TRBV6-1	TRBJ2-1	NA	NA
TGTGCCAGTGGACGGGACTCCTACGAGCAGTACTTC	CASGRDSYEQYF	TRBV7-9	TRBJ2-7	NA	NA
TGTGCCAGCAGCCAAGATATGGGGGCGAGCTATGGCTACACCTTC	CASSQDMGASYGYTF	TRBV4-2	TRBJ1-2	NA	NA
TGTGCCTGGAGTATGGCAGGGGTAAGCCTCTACGAGCAGTACTTC	CAWSMAGVSLYEQYF	TRBV30	TRBJ2-7	NA	once
TGTGCCAGCAGCTTAACGGGGAGGATGAACACTGAAGCTTTCTTT	CASSLTGRMNTEAFF	TRBV7-2	TRBJ1-1	NA	NA
TGTGCCAGTAGTGTTCAACAGGGGTTTCTAGACTATGGCTACACCTTC	CASSVQQGFLDYGYTF	TRBV19	TRBJ1-2	TRBD1	NA
TGTGCCAGCAGCTTAGGATTCAGCGGCAACTACGAGCAGTACTTC	CASSLGFSGNYEQYF	TRBV7-9	TRBJ2-7	NA	NA
TGTGCCAGCAGCTTTCTTTTGACAGGGGATAATCAGCCCCAGCATTTT	CASSFLLTGDNQPQHF	TRBV7-2	TRBJ1-5	TRBD1	NA
TGTGCCAGCAGTGAATCGGGACAGGGCTCAGATACGCAGTATTTT	CASSESGQGSDTQYF	TRBV2	TRBJ2-3	TRBD1	NA
TGCAGTGCCTTAGGGGGCCTTGGCTACACCTTC	CSALGGLGYTF	TRBV20-1	TRBJ1-2	TRBD1	NA
TGTGCCAGCAGCCAAGATAGGGGCAATGAGCAGTTCTTC	CASSQDRGNEQFF	TRBV3-1/TRBV3-2	TRBJ2-1	NA	NA
TGTGCCACTTCCGGGACAGGGATGGTTACGCAGTATTTT	CATSGTGMVTQYF	TRBV27	TRBJ2-3	TRBD1	NA
TGCGCCAGCAGCCAAGGTAGCGGGGGTCACCAAGAGACCCAGTACTTC	CASSQGSGGHQETQYF	TRBV4-1	TRBJ2-5	TRBD2	NA
TGTGCCAGCAGTTTCTCCGGACAGGGCGCCTACGAGCAGTACTTC	CASSFSGQGAYEQYF	TRBV27	TRBJ2-7	TRBD1	many
TGTGCCAGCAGTTACGGGAGGGAACCGAACACCGGGGAGCTGTTTTTT	CASSYGREPNTGELFF	TRBV6-6	TRBJ2-2	TRBD2	NA
TGTGCCACAACCGAACAGTCCCTGGACACTGAAGCTTTCTTT	CATTEQSLDTEAFF	TRBV28	TRBJ1-1	NA	NA
TGCAGTGCTTTAAAGAACACTGAAGCTTTCTTT	CSALKNTEAFF	TRBV20-1	TRBJ1-1	NA	NA